This TCR beta chain was sequenced during a study of graft-versus-host responses after intestinal transplantation. Germline V CDR1 and CDR2: SGHRS, YFSETQ. The CDR3 runs to 15 residues. Trimming took off 2 bases at V and 6 bases at J, with 18 bases between the two ends. Regarding this clone: What it binds is not known.

Produced via immunoSEQ multiplex PCR; TCRdb's table is partial and in-frame only. The profile shows about 120,000 clones, 85% to 95% of them singletons. Material: unstimulated CD4+ T cells sorted from spleen or lymph node cells, obtained before intestinal transplant. The clonotype was recovered from a human donor who received an intestinal transplant. This chain connects TRBV5-1 to TRBJ2-7, with D unclear. The CDR3 protein is CASSLTPSGLGEQYF. The CDR3 bases are TGCGCCAGCAGCTTAACCCCTTCCGGGCTCGGCGAGCAGTACTTC.